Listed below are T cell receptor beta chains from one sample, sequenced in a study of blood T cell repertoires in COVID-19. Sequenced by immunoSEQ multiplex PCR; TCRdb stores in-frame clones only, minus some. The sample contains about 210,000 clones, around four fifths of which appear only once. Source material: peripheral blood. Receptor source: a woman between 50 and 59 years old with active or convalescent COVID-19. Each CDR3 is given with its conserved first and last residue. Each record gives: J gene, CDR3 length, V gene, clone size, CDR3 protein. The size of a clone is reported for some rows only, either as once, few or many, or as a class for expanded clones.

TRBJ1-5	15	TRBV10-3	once	CAISPGQGRNQPQHF
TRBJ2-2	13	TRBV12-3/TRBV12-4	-	CASSSQVLGELFF
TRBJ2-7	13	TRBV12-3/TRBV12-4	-	CASSSGTGLEQYF
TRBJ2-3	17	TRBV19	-	CASSRRSMGPRTDTQYF
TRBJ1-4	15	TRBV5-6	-	CASSVLGLGKEKLFF
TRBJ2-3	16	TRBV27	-	CASTKGAGAFGDTQYF
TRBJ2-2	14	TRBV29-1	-	CSVIEDRNTGELFF
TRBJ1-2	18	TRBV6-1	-	CASSDVRGILIGNYGYTF
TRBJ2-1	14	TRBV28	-	CASRLQGSYNEQFF
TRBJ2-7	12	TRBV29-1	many	CSVVELTYEQYF
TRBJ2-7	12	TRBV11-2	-	CASSLPPYEQYF
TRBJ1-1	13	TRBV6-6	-	CASSYSDSSEAFF
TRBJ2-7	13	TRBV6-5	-	CASRRQSGGEQYF
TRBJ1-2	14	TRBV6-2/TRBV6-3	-	CASSRPTEFYGYTF
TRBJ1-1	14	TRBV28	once	CASSNSEGAPGPFF
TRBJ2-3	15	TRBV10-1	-	CASSSGRAGEDTQYF
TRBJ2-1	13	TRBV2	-	CASTRDILTEQFF
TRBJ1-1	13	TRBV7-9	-	CASIGTGNTEAFF
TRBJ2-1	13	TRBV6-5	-	CASSVRVNNEQFF
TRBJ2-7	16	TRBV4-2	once	CASSQEKGGFSYEQYF
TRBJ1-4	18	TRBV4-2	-	CASSQEQAGRSTNEKLFF
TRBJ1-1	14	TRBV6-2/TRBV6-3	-	CASSLNLRGTEAFF
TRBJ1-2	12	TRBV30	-	CAWSTGLDGYTF
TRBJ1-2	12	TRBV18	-	CASSPGTTGYTF
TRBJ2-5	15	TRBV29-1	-	CSVAPTGASWETQYF
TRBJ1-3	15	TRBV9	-	CASSGDRAFGNTIYF
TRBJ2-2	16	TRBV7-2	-	CASSPPWGHNTGELFF
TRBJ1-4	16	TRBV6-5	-	CASSYGFPGNNEKLFF
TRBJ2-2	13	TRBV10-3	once	CAIMRRDTGELFF
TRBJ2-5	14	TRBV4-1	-	CASSQEYGRETQYF
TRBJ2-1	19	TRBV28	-	CASSGQGELAGMAYNEQFF